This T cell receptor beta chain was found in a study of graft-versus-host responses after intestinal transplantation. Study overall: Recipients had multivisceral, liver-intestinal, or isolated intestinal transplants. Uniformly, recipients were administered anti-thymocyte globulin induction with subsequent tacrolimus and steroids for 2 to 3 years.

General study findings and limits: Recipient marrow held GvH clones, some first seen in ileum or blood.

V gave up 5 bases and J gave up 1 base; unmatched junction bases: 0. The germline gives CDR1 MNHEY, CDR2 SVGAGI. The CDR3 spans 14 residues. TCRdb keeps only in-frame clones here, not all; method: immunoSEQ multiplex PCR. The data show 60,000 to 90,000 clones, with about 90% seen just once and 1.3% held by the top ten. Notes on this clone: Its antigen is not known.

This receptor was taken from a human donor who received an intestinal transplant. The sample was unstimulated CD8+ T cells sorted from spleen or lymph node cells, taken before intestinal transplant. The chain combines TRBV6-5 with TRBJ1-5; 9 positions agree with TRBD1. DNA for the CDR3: TGTGCCAGCAGTGGGACAGGGAGCAATCAGCCCCAGCATTTT. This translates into CASSGTGSNQPQHF.